The 3 T cell receptor beta chains reported below all come from one sample, sequenced in a study of shared clonotypes between healthy human individuals. Naive CD8 cells comprised CD45RO-negative, CCR7-positively selected cells, excluding terminally differentiated effector memory CD45RA+ cells. Assay used: immunoSEQ multiplex PCR; TCRdb lists only in-frame clones, some missing. The table shows approximately 600,000 clones, with roughly 96% occurring only once. The sequencing input was naive CD8+ T cells sorted from blood. The receptor source for this set is a woman in her twenties or thirties in good health.

The CDR3 reads CASSQDRETQYF. The DNA for the CDR3 is TGTGCCAGCAGCCAAGATCGTGAGACCCAGTACTTC. The chain employs TRBV4-2 and TRBJ2-5; no clear D. The CDR3 contains 12 residues. The ends were cut back, 0 bases at V and 5 bases at J, with 4 bases in the middle. Germline values: CDR1 LGHNA, CDR2 YNFKEQ.

In regard to this clone: The same CDR3 arises from other DNA sequences in this sample as well. The DNA for the CDR3 is TGTGCCAGTACCCCGGGGCTAGCGGATTACAATGAGCAGTTCTTC. Amino acids: CASTPGLADYNEQFF. The chain couples TRBV19 to TRBJ2-1, with TRBD2 matching 7 bases. Germline V gene sequence: CDR1 LNHDA, CDR2 SQIVND (reference sequence). V shed 7 bases, J shed 4 bases, and the junction held 10 bases outside the gene matches. This CDR3 comprises 15 residues.

The chain employs TRBV4-1 and TRBJ2-7; 7 nucleotides align to TRBD2. This CDR3 contains 14 residues. J was trimmed by 4 bases and V by 4 bases; bases with no gene match: 7. The V gene's germline CDR1 is MGHRA and CDR2 YSYEKL. The CDR3 region is CASSPGWGGYEQYF. Written as DNA, the CDR3 is TGCGCCAGCAGCCCCGGTTGGGGGGGATACGAGCAGTACTTC.